One sample yielded the 22 T cell receptor beta chains listed below, sequenced in a study of shared clonotypes between healthy human individuals. CD8 cells classed as naive were CD45RO-negative and positively selected for CCR7, excluding terminally differentiated effector memory CD45RA+ cells. TCRdb's table, derived via immunoSEQ multiplex PCR, lists solely in-frame clones and lacks some. The sample yields millions of clones, about 95% seen once. Specimen: naive CD8+ T cells sorted from blood. These receptors all stem from a man in his late teens or twenties in good health.

The chain recombines TRBV11-2 with TRBJ2-1; TRBD2 matches at 12 bases. The CDR3 spans 17 residues. The junction had 8 bases not matched to a gene; V was cut back by 5 bases and J by 3 bases. Germline V gene lookup returns CDR1 SGHAT and CDR2 FQNNGV. DNA for the CDR3: TGTGCCAGCAGCCAGACTAGCGGGAGCTCCTACTACAATGAGCAGTTCTTC. Residues: CASSQTSGSSYYNEQFF. Filled out from reference TRBV11-2 and TRBJ2-1, the complete variable domain reads EAGVAQSPRYKIIEKRQSVAFWCNPISGHATLYWYQQILGQGPKLLIQFQNNGVVDDSQLPKDRFSAERLKGVDSTLKIQPAKLEDSAVYLCASSQTSGSSYYNEQFFGPGTRLTVL.

This rearrangement joins TRBV30 to TRBJ2-2; D is possibly TRBD1 (5 bases). CDR1 GTSNPN and CDR2 SVGIG come from the germline V gene (reference sequence). Trimming stripped 3 bases from V and 5 bases from J, with 10 bases between. The CDR3 spans 13 residues. CDR3 in DNA: TGTGCCTGGAGGGACCAGGGAACCGGGGAGCTGTTTTTT. Its translation: CAWRDQGTGELFF.

The V and J genes are TRBV7-9 and TRBJ2-7; 8 nucleotides match TRBD2. The CDR3 loop spans 15 amino acids. CDR1 is SEHNR and CDR2 is FQNEAQ in the germline V gene (reference sequence). Trimming took 4 bases from V and 0 from J; bases not matched to a gene: 5. CDR3 coding DNA: TGTGCCAGCAGCTATAGCGGGGCCAGCTCCTACGAGCAGTACTTC. The encoded protein is CASSYSGASSYEQYF.

This chain links TRBV4-1 with TRBJ2-2; possible D gene TRBD1, 6 bases. The germline gives CDR1 MGHRA, CDR2 YSYEKL. Trimming took 2 bases from V and 6 from J, leaving 7 bases between them. This CDR3 has 13 amino acids. The CDR3, as DNA: TGCGCCAGCAGCCAAAGGACAGCCGGGGAGCTGTTTTTT. It translates to CASSQRTAGELFF.

On this clone: This sample also contains other DNA sequences that code for the same CDR3. The chain couples TRBV11-2 to TRBJ1-4, with D hard to call. The CDR3 spans 12 residues. The germline V gene has CDR1 SGHAT and CDR2 FQNNGV. V gave up 2 bases and J gave up 8 bases, with 6 bases separating them. CDR3 nucleotides: TGTGCCAGCAGCTTAAGTGGGGAAAAACTGTTTTTT. The encoded protein is CASSLSGEKLFF.

V gene TRBV7-9 combines with J gene TRBJ2-5; no clear D gene. Trimming took 5 bases from V and 2 from J, leaving 18 bases between them. This CDR3 comprises 16 residues. CDR1 SEHNR and CDR2 FQNEAQ come from the germline V gene (reference sequence). CDR3 in amino acids: CASSPKGRVDQETQYF. The CDR3 DNA reads as TGTGCCAGCAGCCCAAAGGGTAGGGTGGATCAAGAGACCCAGTACTTC.

The V gene is TRBV5-5, the J gene TRBJ2-7; weak D call: TRBD1 (6 bases). CDR3 length equals 15 residues. CDR1 is SGHKS and CDR2 is YYEKEE in the germline V gene (reference sequence). V lost 3 bases and J lost 2, with 15 bases in between. In DNA, the CDR3 is TGTGCCAGCAGCTCAGCAACCGGGACACCCTACGAGCAGTACTTC. Translated: CASSSATGTPYEQYF.

This clone was seen once. The chain combines TRBV27 with TRBJ2-1; 10 bases map to TRBD2. Losses at the gene ends were 8 bases for V and 6 bases for J; bases not matched to a gene: 10. The germline V gene encodes CDR1 MNHEY and CDR2 SMNVEV (reference sequence). The CDR3 spans 15 residues. The CDR3 spells CASPPPAGGCNEQFF. The CDR3 DNA is TGTGCCAGCCCCCCCCCAGCGGGAGGGTGCAATGAGCAGTTCTTC.

The chain is built from TRBV10-3 and TRBJ2-7; 13 nucleotides line up with TRBD2. The germline V gene has CDR1 ENHRY and CDR2 SYGVKD. This CDR3 has 17 residues. V was clipped by 2 bases and J by 2 bases; unmatched bases: 6. This CDR3 reads CAISEGLAGEVTYEQYF. Here the CDR3 DNA reads TGTGCCATCAGTGAGGGACTAGCGGGAGAAGTGACCTACGAGCAGTACTTC.

Regarding this clone: This specimen includes other DNA sequences encoding the same CDR3. This chain links TRBV11-2 with TRBJ2-7; D perhaps matches TRBD2 (5 bases). The CDR3 is 12 residues long. V lost 3 bases and J 3 bases, leaving 6 bases between the germline ends. Germline V gives CDR1 SGHAT, CDR2 FQNNGV. The CDR3 is CASSLGVYEQYF. CDR3 sequence (DNA): TGTGCCAGCAGCTTGGGAGTCTACGAGCAGTACTTC.

The rearrangement joins TRBV7-6 to TRBJ1-1; D gene ambiguous. V dropped 5 bases and J dropped 1 base, with 11 bases sitting between them. The CDR3 totals 14 residues. From germline, CDR1 is SGHVS and CDR2 FNYEAQ. Here the CDR3 DNA reads TGTGCCAGCAGCCCCCCGCGGGGGAACACTGAAGCTTTCTTT. Translation: CASSPPRGNTEAFF. Filled out from reference TRBV7-6 and TRBJ1-1, the complete variable domain reads GAGVSQSPRYKVTKRGQDVALRCDPISGHVSLYWYRQALGQGPEFLTYFNYEAQQDKSGLPNDRFSAERPEGSISTLTIQRTEQRDSAMYRCASSPPRGNTEAFFGQGTRLTVV.

The chain uses TRBV5-1 and TRBJ1-1, with 11 positions matching TRBD1. V lost 3 bases, J lost 3 bases, and 10 bases stayed unmatched. Germline lookup yields CDR1 SGHRS and CDR2 YFSETQ. CDR3 length: 17 amino acids. The chain's CDR3 is CASSSWTGGVGDTEAFF. The CDR3 nucleotides read TGCGCCAGCAGCTCCTGGACAGGGGGCGTCGGGGACACTGAAGCTTTCTTT.

V usage is TRBV4-1 and J usage is TRBJ1-1; D is uncertain. Germline V gene data show CDR1 as MGHRA and CDR2 as YSYEKL. Trimming stripped 4 bases from V and 8 bases from J, with 14 bases between. The length of the CDR3 is 13 residues. This CDR3 is CASSPREHGEAFF. Here the CDR3 DNA reads TGCGCCAGCAGCCCCCGGGAACACGGGGAAGCTTTCTTT.

The rearrangement uses TRBV30 and TRBJ2-7; possibly TRBD1 for D (6 bases). This CDR3 is built from 17 residues. The V and J ends lost 2 bases and 4 bases respectively, with 24 bases between them. The germline gives CDR1 GTSNPN, CDR2 SVGIG (reference sequence). CDR3 nucleotide sequence: TGTGCCTGGAGTACACCCAGATTGACCGGGACACATTACGAGCAGTACTTC. It encodes CAWSTPRLTGTHYEQYF.

This chain uses TRBV2 with TRBJ2-5, with 8 positions matching TRBD2. CDR3 length: 18 residues. V was pared by 7 bases and J by 0 bases, with 16 bases of the junction left unmatched. The germline CDR1 and CDR2 sequences are SNHLY and FYNNEI. CDR3: CASILSREGTTYQETQYF. CDR3 DNA: TGTGCCAGCATTCTCTCCCGGGAGGGGACGACGTACCAAGAGACCCAGTACTTC.

This sequence joins TRBV2 and TRBJ2-5; TRBD2 matches 13 bases. Germline-derived CDR1 and CDR2 are SNHLY and FYNNEI. With V trimmed by 9 bases and J by 2 bases, 3 bases remained unmatched. The CDR3 contains 14 residues. CDR3 loop: CARGTSGNQETQYF. Here the CDR3 DNA reads TGTGCCAGGGGGACTAGCGGGAATCAAGAGACCCAGTACTTC. Drawing the rest from reference TRBV2 and TRBJ2-5, the complete variable domain is EPEVTQTPSHQVTQMGQEVILRCVPISNHLYFYWYRQILGQKVEFLVSFYNNEISEKSEIFDDQFSVERPDGSNFTLKIRSTKLEDSAMYFCARGTSGNQETQYFGPGTRLLVL.

The chain carries TRBV19 and TRBJ1-2; a weak D match, TRBD1 (6 bases). The CDR3 covers 14 residues. V was shortened by 4 bases and J by 7 bases, with 16 bases between the two germline ends. CDR1 and CDR2 (germline): LNHDA, SQIVND (reference sequence). CDR3 protein: CASSSRDKLGGYTF. CDR3 bases: TGTGCCAGTAGTAGCCGGGACAAGCTGGGTGGCTACACCTTC.

The gene calls are TRBV27 and TRBJ1-1, with D perhaps matching TRBD1 (6 bases). This CDR3 spans 16 amino acids. V was shortened by 6 bases and J by 0 bases, with 17 bases between the two germline ends. Per germline, CDR1 MNHEY and CDR2 SMNVEV (reference sequence). In DNA form, the CDR3 reads TGTGCCAGCAGACTAGCGACAGGAGATATGAACACTGAAGCTTTCTTT. As protein: CASRLATGDMNTEAFF.

V gene TRBV10-2 combines with J gene TRBJ2-7; no firm D call. This CDR3 has 13 amino acids. The V end was cut by 6 bases, the J end by 3 bases, with 12 bases between. Germline-derived CDR1 and CDR2 are WSHSY and SAAADI. Here the CDR3 reads CASRQGTNYEQYF. The CDR3 nucleotides are TGCGCCAGCAGGCAAGGTACCAACTACGAGCAGTACTTC.

The chain couples TRBV2 to TRBJ1-6; maybe TRBD1 (6 bases). Germline V lookup: CDR1 SNHLY, CDR2 FYNNEI. V lost 3 bases and J lost 6, with 12 bases in between. There are 15 residues in the CDR3. In nucleotides, the CDR3 is TGTGCCAGCAGTGAGGGGGCAATTAGTAATTCACCCCTCCACTTT. Its translation: CASSEGAISNSPLHF.

The chain is built from TRBV27 and TRBJ2-2; D gene ambiguous. The CDR3 extends over 16 amino acids. The germline V gene encodes CDR1 MNHEY and CDR2 SMNVEV (reference sequence). Trimming took 2 bases from V and 7 from J, leaving 17 bases between them. CDR3 nucleotides: TGTGCCAGCAGTTTACTTGGGTCCTCGCTGGGCGGGGAGCTGTTTTTT. Its translation is CASSLLGSSLGGELFF.

Only one count was recorded for this clone. The V gene is TRBV19, the J gene TRBJ1-1; D is ambiguous. The V gene lost 7 bases and the J gene lost 1 base, with 10 bases spanning the gap. CDR1 LNHDA and CDR2 SQIVND come from the germline V gene (reference sequence). The CDR3 contains 13 residues. The CDR3 DNA reads as TGTGCCAGTAATGGACTGCCGAACACTGAAGCTTTCTTT. It codes for CASNGLPNTEAFF.